This T cell receptor (beta chain) emerged from a study of neurological immune-mediated disorders. This clonotype was counted only a few times. The ends lost 8 bases at V and 7 bases at J; junction bases unmatched: 17. The germline V gene has CDR1 LNHNV and CDR2 YYDKDF (reference sequence). There are 16 residues in the CDR3. The team produced cDNA through 5'RACE using 10-nucleotide random UMIs. TCRdb reanalysed the 5' RACE reads using MiXCR and keeps one entry per CDR3 protein. The profile shows 45,000 to 70,000 distinct CDR3 sequences, about 4.2% of them singletons. Sequenced sample: PBMCs. The chain links TRBV15 to TRBJ2-7; TRBD2 aligns across 10 bases. The receptor was isolated from a man aged 45-65 years with multiple sclerosis. In DNA form, the CDR3 reads TGTGCCACCCGCCTAGCGGGAGTGGGGCGCCCGGGTGAGCAGTACTTC. Its translation: CATRLAGVGRPGEQYF.